The 30 T cell receptor beta chains listed next were all sequenced from one sample in a study of blood T cells in healthy people across ages. Sample-barcoded 5' priming and a J-beta primer mix drove a second PCR of about 7 to 12 cycles. MiXCR, applied by TCRdb to the 5' RACE reads, yields one record per CDR3 protein. Among some 550,000 distinct CDR3 sequences listed, around 48% were seen once. Sample: blood. All receptors come from a man of 80 years or more in good health.

The rearrangement uses TRBV4-3 and TRBJ2-1, with TRBD2 as a possible D gene (7 bases). Trimming pared 8 bases from V and 1 base from J, leaving 12 bases between. The CDR3 is made up of 14 amino acids. CDR1 is LGHNA, CDR2 YSLEER, per germline. CDR3 DNA sequence: TGCGCCAGCTGCCGGGGGGCTTCCTACAATGAGCAGTTCTTC. It translates to CASCRGASYNEQFF.

A few counts support this clonotype. This chain links TRBV5-1 with TRBJ2-7; D may be TRBD1 or TRBD2 (5 bases each). CDR3 length: 13 residues. The V and J ends lost 3 bases and 5 bases respectively, with 12 bases between them. Germline CDR1 is SGHRS and CDR2 is YFSETQ. CDR3 bases: TGCGCCAGCAGCTGGGGACCTCGTGACGAGCAGTACTTC. This encodes CASSWGPRDEQYF. Complete variable domain (other parts from reference TRBV5-1 and TRBJ2-7): KAGVTQTPRYLIKTRGQQVTLSCSPISGHRSVSWYQQTPGQGLQFLFEYFSETQRNKGNFPGRFSGRQFSNSRSEMNVSTLELGDSALYLCASSWGPRDEQYFGPGTRLTVT.

V and J are TRBV21-1 and TRBJ2-3; the DNA was not compared with TRBD1, the D call given in the table. TRBV21-1 is a recognized pseudogene. This CDR3 region has 17 residues. Written as DNA, the CDR3 is TGTGCCAGCAGCAATTGGCCACCGCCCCTCGGGACAGATACGCAGTATTTT. It is translated as CASSNWPPPLGTDTQYF.

This clonotype was detected a few times. This sequence joins TRBV6-5 and TRBJ2-7; 13 positions agree with TRBD2. Germline loops: CDR1 MNHEY, CDR2 SVGAGI. The CDR3 contains 19 residues. V shed 2 bases, J shed 7 bases, and the junction held 17 bases outside the gene matches. CDR3 sequence (DNA): TGTGCCAGCAGTTACCAAGGGACTAGCGGGAATCAGGTGTGGGTTGAGCAGTACTTC. It encodes CASSYQGTSGNQVWVEQYF.

This clonotype was detected a few times. This rearrangement joins TRBV9 to TRBJ2-1; TRBD2 matches at 7 bases. Germline trimming cut 3 bases from V and 0 bases from J; bases unmatched to any gene: 3. CDR1 SGDLS and CDR2 YYNGEE come from the germline V gene. This CDR3 is 15 amino acids long. CDR3 sequence reads: CASSAGGSSYNEQFF. CDR3 nucleotide sequence: TGTGCCAGCAGCGCCGGGGGGAGCTCCTACAATGAGCAGTTCTTC.

The V gene is TRBV4-3, the J gene TRBJ2-1; 8 bases are shared with TRBD1. V lost 3 bases, J lost 6 bases, and 7 bases stayed unmatched. Germline V gives CDR1 LGHNA, CDR2 YSLEER. The CDR3 has 15 amino acids. The CDR3 reads CASSQDRAGINEQFF. CDR3 DNA sequence: TGCGCCAGCAGCCAGGACAGGGCGGGGATCAATGAGCAGTTCTTC.

The CDR3 protein is CASSFARPAKNIQYF. Here the CDR3 DNA reads TGTGCCAGCAGTTTTGCCAGACCAGCCAAAAACATTCAGTACTTC. The gene calls are TRBV12-3 or TRBV12-4 and TRBJ2-4; D call uncertain. The CDR3 is 15 residues long. Trimming left V 3 bases short and J 0 bases short, with 9 bases between.

CDR3 nucleotide sequence: TGTGCCAGCAGTCGAAGTACTAGCAACTCTTACAATGAGCAGTTCTTC. Protein: CASSRSTSNSYNEQFF. The chain carries TRBV6-2 or TRBV6-3 and TRBJ2-1, with D possibly matching TRBD2 (6 bases). Germline-derived CDR1 and CDR2 are MNHEY and SVGEGT. This CDR3 contains 16 residues. V lost 5 bases, J lost 4 bases, and 18 bases lay in between.

This clonotype was counted a few times. The chain has TRBV7-2 and TRBJ2-4; D possibly uses TRBD1 or TRBD2 (5 bases each). Trimming left V 5 bases short and J 5 bases short, with 13 bases between. This CDR3 region has 14 residues. The germline V gene has CDR1 SGHTA and CDR2 FQGNSA. The DNA of the CDR3 is TGTGCCAGCAGCAACCGGGACCCCCAAAACATTCAGTACTTC. Protein: CASSNRDPQNIQYF.

This clonotype came up a few times. The V call is TRBV5-1, the J call TRBJ2-1; D uncertain. The CDR3 runs 14 residues. CDR1 is SGHRS, CDR2 YFSETQ, per germline. Trimming took 1 base from V and 5 from J, leaving 10 bases between them. CDR3 sequence reads: CASSLMTDNNEQFF. The CDR3 nucleotides are TGCGCCAGCAGCTTGATGACCGATAACAATGAGCAGTTCTTC. The whole variable domain, remainder taken from reference TRBV5-1 and TRBJ2-1, is KAGVTQTPRYLIKTRGQQVTLSCSPISGHRSVSWYQQTPGQGLQFLFEYFSETQRNKGNFPGRFSGRQFSNSRSEMNVSTLELGDSALYLCASSLMTDNNEQFFGPGTRLTVL.

V and J are TRBV5-6 and TRBJ1-2, with 7 bases aligning to TRBD1. This CDR3 spans 15 amino acids. With V trimmed by 7 bases and J by 0 bases, 9 bases remained unmatched. Germline V CDR1 and CDR2: SGHDT, YYEEEE. Here the CDR3 reads CASVDRVRTNYGYTF. The CDR3 DNA sequence: TGTGCCAGCGTCGACAGGGTACGGACTAACTATGGCTACACCTTC.

The V and J genes are TRBV12-3 or TRBV12-4 and TRBJ1-5; D is possibly TRBD1 (5 bases). The length of the CDR3 is 15 residues. V was shortened by 5 bases and J by 4 bases, with 15 bases between the two germline ends. CDR3: CASSPMGGTNQPQHF. CDR3 in DNA: TGTGCCAGCAGTCCGATGGGGGGTACGAATCAGCCCCAGCATTTT.

This clonotype was seen a few times. CDR3 sequence reads: CASSSGLAGGADTQYF. The DNA of the CDR3 is TGTGCCAGCAGTTCGGGACTAGCGGGAGGGGCAGATACGCAGTATTTT. The rearrangement uses TRBV7-2 and TRBJ2-3, with 16 bases that match TRBD2. The CDR3 extends over 16 amino acids. V lost 6 bases and J lost 4; bases outside the gene matches: 4. The germline gives CDR1 SGHTA, CDR2 FQGNSA.

The sample holds a few counts of this clonotype. This may come from a read error, since a much larger clone is one base off. As DNA, the CDR3 is TGTGCCAGCAGCCCCGGACACCGGGAGCAGTACTTC. Translated, it gives CASSPGHREQYF. The rearrangement uses TRBV6-6 and TRBJ2-5; a weak D match, TRBD2 (6 bases). The CDR3 is 12 residues long. V was trimmed by 6 bases and J by 11 bases, leaving 16 bases between them. CDR1 is MNHNY and CDR2 is SVGAGI in the germline V gene (reference sequence).

This sequence joins TRBV5-1 and TRBJ2-5, with a weak D call TRBD2 (5 bases). Germline V gene data show CDR1 as SGHRS and CDR2 as YFSETQ. The V end lost 0 bases, the J end lost 3 bases, and 12 bases lay between the germline ends. The CDR3 runs to 15 residues. CDR3 nucleotide sequence: TGCGCCAGCAGCTTGGCCGGGGAAATAGAAGAGACCCAGTACTTC. It is translated as CASSLAGEIEETQYF.

The rearrangement uses TRBV20-1 and TRBJ2-1; D uncertain. CDR3 length: 11 residues. The V gene's germline CDR1 is DFQATT and CDR2 SNEGSKA (reference sequence). Trimming pared 4 bases from V and 10 bases from J, leaving 11 bases between. CDR3 bases: TGCAGTGCTACCCCCAAGGCCGAGCAGTTCTTC. It is translated as CSATPKAEQFF.

V usage is TRBV7-2 and J usage is TRBJ2-5; D is tentatively TRBD1 or TRBD2 (5 bases each). CDR3 length: 17 amino acids. Germline V gene lookup returns CDR1 SGHTA and CDR2 FQGNSA. The V and J ends lost 4 bases and 3 bases respectively, with 21 bases between them. This CDR3 reads CASSSAHRGRVKETQYF. The CDR3 DNA sequence: TGTGCCAGCAGCTCCGCTCATCGGGGCAGGGTTAAAGAGACCCAGTACTTC.

The chain links TRBV6-6 to TRBJ2-2; 10 bases map to TRBD1. J lost 4 bases, V lost 2 bases, and 4 bases had no gene match. The CDR3 has 16 amino acids. Germline CDR1 MNHNY, CDR2 SVGAGI (reference sequence). CDR3 in DNA: TGTGCCAGCAGTTACGGGACAGGGGTGGGCACCGGGGAGCTGTTTTTT. Encoded protein: CASSYGTGVGTGELFF.

This clonotype turned up a few times. V and J are TRBV28 and TRBJ2-6, with D possibly matching TRBD2 (6 bases). Germline V CDR1 and CDR2: MDHEN, SYDVKM. The CDR3 runs to 17 residues. The ends were cut back, 9 bases at V and 4 bases at J, with 22 bases in the middle. The CDR3 bases are TGTGCCAGTACCTCGCTAGCGACGGCCCTCGGGGCCAACGTCCTGACTTTC. This sequence encodes CASTSLATALGANVLTF.

At least ten counts were recorded for this clonotype. This chain uses TRBV6-5 with TRBJ2-1; D gene unclear. CDR3 length: 13 amino acids. Trimming left V 7 bases short and J 12 bases short, with 19 bases between. Per germline, CDR1 MNHEY and CDR2 SVGAGI. CDR3 loop: CASTTWRPFGQFF. In DNA form, the CDR3 reads TGTGCCAGCACCACCTGGCGGCCCTTTGGGCAGTTCTTC.

The chain employs TRBV28 and TRBJ1-2, with TRBD1 identical over 7 bases. V dropped 6 bases and J dropped 4; count of bases not matched to a gene: 5. The length of the CDR3 is 13 residues. Germline V gene sequence: CDR1 MDHEN, CDR2 SYDVKM. As DNA, the CDR3 is TGTGCCAGCAGACAGGGGAACCTCTATGGCTACACCTTC. It specifies CASRQGNLYGYTF.

The chain carries TRBV24-1 and TRBJ2-1; 10 bases match TRBD2. J was trimmed by 8 bases and V by 2 bases; bases with no gene match: 11. This CDR3 is built from 17 residues. Germline CDR1 reads KGHDR; CDR2 reads SFDVKD. The CDR3 region is CATSDSPGASGSYEQFF. The CDR3 bases are TGTGCCACCAGTGATTCCCCTGGGGCTAGCGGGAGCTATGAGCAGTTCTTC.

V is TRBV6-2 or TRBV6-3 and J is TRBJ2-7, with D perhaps TRBD1 (5 bases). Germline-derived CDR1 and CDR2 are MNHEY and SVGEGT. The CDR3 length is 14 residues. Trimming removed 6 bases from V and 2 bases from J, with 14 bases in between. CDR3 DNA sequence: TGTGCCAGCAGCCGTGGGCAGGGTCCCTACGAGCAGTACTTC. Its protein product is CASSRGQGPYEQYF.

V is TRBV5-6 and J is TRBJ1-5; D unresolved. Looked up from germline, CDR1 is SGHDT and CDR2 is YYEEEE. The CDR3 extends over 13 amino acids. Trimming left V 2 bases short and J 6 bases short, with 9 bases between. This CDR3 reads CASSLGGVQPQHF. CDR3 bases: TGTGCCAGCAGCTTAGGAGGCGTTCAGCCCCAGCATTTT.

V and J are TRBV6-6 and TRBJ2-7, with TRBD2 matching over 7 bases. The J call may not be correct, given that the DNA end is closer to TRBJ2-5. CDR3 length: 15 residues. Germline V CDR1 and CDR2: MNHNY, SVGAGI (reference sequence). CDR3 sequence (DNA): TGTGCCAGCAGTTTAGGCGGGGGAAGGATTGAGACCCAGTACTTC. This codes for CASSLGGGRIETQYF.

The chain links TRBV6-4 to TRBJ1-5, with D uncertain. Germline V CDR1 and CDR2: MRHNA, SNTAGT. V lost 3 bases and J 4 bases, leaving 7 bases between the germline ends. CDR3 length: 13 amino acids. The CDR3 nucleotides read TGTGCCAGCAGTGAATGGTCTAATCAGCCCCAGCATTTT. Translation: CASSEWSNQPQHF.

This clonotype was found a few times. The gene calls are TRBV7-9 and TRBJ2-4, with TRBD2 identical over 11 bases. This CDR3 is built from 13 residues. In germline, CDR1 is SEHNR, CDR2 FQNEAQ (reference sequence). V trimming: 6 bases; J trimming: 13 bases; junction bases outside the gene matches: 8. CDR3 sequence: CASSLSGRVEQYF. CDR3 bases: TGTGCCAGCAGTCTTAGCGGGAGGGTTGAGCAGTACTTC.

The CDR3 is CASRDGNRDTDTQYF. The CDR3 DNA is TGTGCCAGCAGGGATGGGAACCGAGATACAGATACGCAGTATTTT. The chain employs TRBV27 and TRBJ2-3; D gene ambiguous. V was shortened by 6 bases and J by 3 bases, with 16 bases between the two germline ends. The germline V gene has CDR1 MNHEY and CDR2 SMNVEV (reference sequence). This CDR3 is 15 amino acids long.

The chain recombines TRBV6-6 with TRBJ2-3; 11 bases fit TRBD2. Germline lookup yields CDR1 MNHNY and CDR2 SVGAGI (reference sequence). Losses at the gene ends were 2 bases for V and 1 base for J; bases not matched to a gene: 5. The CDR3 contains 17 residues. The DNA for the CDR3 is TGTGCCAGCAGTTACACTAGCGGGGGACGGGGCACAGATACGCAGTATTTT. Protein product: CASSYTSGGRGTDTQYF.

The rearrangement uses TRBV6-2 or TRBV6-3 and TRBJ2-7, with 7 nucleotides matching TRBD1. CDR1 and CDR2 from the germline V gene are MNHEY and SVGEGT. The CDR3 contains 14 residues. J was trimmed by 7 bases and V by 6 bases; bases with no gene match: 12. CDR3 DNA sequence: TGTGCCAGCAGCTGGGCGGACAGGACAGTAGAGCAGTACTTC. It specifies CASSWADRTVEQYF.